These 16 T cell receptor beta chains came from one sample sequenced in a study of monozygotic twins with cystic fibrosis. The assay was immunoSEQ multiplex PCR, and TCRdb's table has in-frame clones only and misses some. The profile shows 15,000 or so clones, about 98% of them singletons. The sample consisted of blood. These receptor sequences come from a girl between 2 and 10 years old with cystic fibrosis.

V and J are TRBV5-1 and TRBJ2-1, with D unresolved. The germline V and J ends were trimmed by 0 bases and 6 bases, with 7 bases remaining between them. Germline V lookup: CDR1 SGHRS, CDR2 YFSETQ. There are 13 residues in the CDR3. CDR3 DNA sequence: TGCGCCAGCAGCTTGGCCCCGTCCAATGAGCAGTTCTTC. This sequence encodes CASSLAPSNEQFF.

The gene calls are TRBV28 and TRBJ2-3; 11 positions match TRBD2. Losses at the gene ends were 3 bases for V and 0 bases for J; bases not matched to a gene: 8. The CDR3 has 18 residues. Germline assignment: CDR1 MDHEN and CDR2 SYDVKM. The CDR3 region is CASSFRTSGFSSTDTQYF. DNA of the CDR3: TGTGCCAGCAGTTTTAGGACTAGCGGGTTCTCTAGCACAGATACGCAGTATTTT.

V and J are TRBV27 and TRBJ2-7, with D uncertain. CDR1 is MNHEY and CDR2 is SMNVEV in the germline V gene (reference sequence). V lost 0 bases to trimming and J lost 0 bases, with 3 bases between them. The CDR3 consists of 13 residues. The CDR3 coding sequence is TGTGCCAGCAGTTTATCGGGCTCCTACGAGCAGTACTTC. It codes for CASSLSGSYEQYF.

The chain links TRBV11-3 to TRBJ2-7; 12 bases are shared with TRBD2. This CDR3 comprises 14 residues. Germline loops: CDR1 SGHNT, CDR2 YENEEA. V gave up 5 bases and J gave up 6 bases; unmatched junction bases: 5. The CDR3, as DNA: TGTGCCAGCAGCGCTAGCGGGAGGGCCCCCGAGCAGTACTTC. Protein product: CASSASGRAPEQYF.

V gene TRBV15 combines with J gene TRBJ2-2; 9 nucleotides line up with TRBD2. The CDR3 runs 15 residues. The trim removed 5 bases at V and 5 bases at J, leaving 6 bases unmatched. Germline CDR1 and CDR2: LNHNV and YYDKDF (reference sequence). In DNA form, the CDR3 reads TGTGCCACCAGCCTCCGGCGGGAGGGTACCGGGGAGCTGTTTTTT. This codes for CATSLRREGTGELFF.

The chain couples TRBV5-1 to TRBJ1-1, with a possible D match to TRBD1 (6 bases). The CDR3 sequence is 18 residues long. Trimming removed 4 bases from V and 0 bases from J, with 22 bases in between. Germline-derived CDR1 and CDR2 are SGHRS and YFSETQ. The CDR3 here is CASSPRGGQFRMNTEAFF. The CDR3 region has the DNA TGCGCCAGCAGCCCTAGGGGCGGACAGTTTCGTATGAACACTGAAGCTTTCTTT.

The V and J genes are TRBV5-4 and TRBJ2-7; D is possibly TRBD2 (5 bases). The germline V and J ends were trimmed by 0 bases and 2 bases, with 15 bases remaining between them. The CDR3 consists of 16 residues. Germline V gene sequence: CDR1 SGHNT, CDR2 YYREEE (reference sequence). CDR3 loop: CASSLGGQVLAYEQYF. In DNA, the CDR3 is TGTGCCAGCAGCTTGGGAGGGCAGGTCCTGGCCTACGAGCAGTACTTC.

CDR3 loop: CASSQDGHLDQPQHF. Written as DNA, the CDR3 is TGTGCCAGCAGCCAAGATGGGCACCTTGATCAGCCCCAGCATTTT. The chain joins TRBV4-2 to TRBJ1-5, with D uncertain. Trimming stripped 0 bases from V and 5 bases from J, with 11 bases between. CDR1 and CDR2 (germline): LGHNA, YNFKEQ. CDR3 length equals 15 residues.

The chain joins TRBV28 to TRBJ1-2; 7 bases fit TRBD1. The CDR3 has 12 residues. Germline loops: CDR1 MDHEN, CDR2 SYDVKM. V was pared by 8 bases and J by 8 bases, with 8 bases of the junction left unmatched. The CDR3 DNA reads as TGTGCCAGCGGTCCAAGGGGGCGGGGCTACACCTTC. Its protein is CASGPRGRGYTF.

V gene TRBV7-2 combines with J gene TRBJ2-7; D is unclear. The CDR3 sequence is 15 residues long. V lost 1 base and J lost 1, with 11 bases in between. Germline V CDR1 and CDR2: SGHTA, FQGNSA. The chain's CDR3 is CASSLGGKASYEQYF. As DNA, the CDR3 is TGTGCCAGCAGCTTAGGCGGTAAGGCATCCTACGAGCAGTACTTC. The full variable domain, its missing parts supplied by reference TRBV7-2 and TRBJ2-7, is GAGVSQSPSNKVTEKGKDVELRCDPISGHTALYWYRQSLGQGLEFLIYFQGNSAPDKSGLPSDRFSAERTGGSVSTLTIQRTQQEDSAVYLCASSLGGKASYEQYFGPGTRLTVT.

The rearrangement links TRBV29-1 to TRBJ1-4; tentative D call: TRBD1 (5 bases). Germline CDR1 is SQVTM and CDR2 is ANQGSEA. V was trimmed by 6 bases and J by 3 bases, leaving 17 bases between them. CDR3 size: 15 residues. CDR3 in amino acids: CSVLTAGRANEKLFF. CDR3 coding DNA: TGCAGCGTCCTCACAGCAGGGAGGGCTAATGAAAAACTGTTTTTT.

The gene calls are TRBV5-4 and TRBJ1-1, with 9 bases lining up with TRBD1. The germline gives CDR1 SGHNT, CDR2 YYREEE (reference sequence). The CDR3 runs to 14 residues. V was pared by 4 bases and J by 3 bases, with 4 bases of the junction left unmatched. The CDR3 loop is CASSRDREDTEAFF. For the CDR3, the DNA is TGTGCCAGCAGCAGGGACAGGGAGGACACTGAAGCTTTCTTT.

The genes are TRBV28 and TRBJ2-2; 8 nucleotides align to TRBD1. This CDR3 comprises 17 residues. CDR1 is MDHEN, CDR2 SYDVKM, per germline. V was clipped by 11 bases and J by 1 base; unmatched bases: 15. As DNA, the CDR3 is TGTGCCGCCCTCCCAGGGGGCTGGACCCGGAACACCGGGGAGCTGTTTTTT. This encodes CAALPGGWTRNTGELFF.

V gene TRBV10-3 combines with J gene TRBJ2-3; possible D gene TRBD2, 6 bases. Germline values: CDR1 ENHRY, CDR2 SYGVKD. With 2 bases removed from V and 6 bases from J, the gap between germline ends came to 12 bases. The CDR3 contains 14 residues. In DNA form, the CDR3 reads TGTGCCATCAGTGAGGCGGGATTAGGGGATACGCAGTATTTT. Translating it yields CAISEAGLGDTQYF.

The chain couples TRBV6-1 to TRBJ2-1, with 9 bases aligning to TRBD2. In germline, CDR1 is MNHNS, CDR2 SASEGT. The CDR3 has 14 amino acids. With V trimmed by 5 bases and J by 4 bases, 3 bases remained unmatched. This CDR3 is CASSLSGSYNEQFF. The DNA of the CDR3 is TGTGCCAGCAGTCTTAGCGGGAGTTACAATGAGCAGTTCTTC.

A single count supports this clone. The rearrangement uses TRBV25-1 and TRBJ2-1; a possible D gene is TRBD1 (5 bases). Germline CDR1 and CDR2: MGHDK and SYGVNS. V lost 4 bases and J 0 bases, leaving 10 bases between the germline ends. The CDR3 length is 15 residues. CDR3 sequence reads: CASSGHRRSYNEQFF. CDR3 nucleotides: TGTGCCAGCAGTGGTCACAGGCGCTCCTACAATGAGCAGTTCTTC.